This entry concerns a single T cell receptor beta chain. Antigen: not known. This sample is part of a study of vaccination and CD4 T cells after COVID-19. Background on the study: Two of the convalescents were Hispanic, and convalescents were six males and four females. As a positive control, some control cultures were given a CEFX pool, while others were given an HIV-1 Nef pool or no peptide.

Scientists ran DNA taken from cultured CD4+ T cells through the Oncomine TCR Beta short-read assay for sequencing. Extraction of genomic DNA was performed on cultured CD4+ T cells. TCRdb called the PCR reads again in MiXCR, with one record for every CDR3 protein. The sample comprises tens of thousands of distinct CDR3 sequences, 64% of which are singletons, and approximately 5.4% rests with the top ten. Germline lookup yields CDR1 SGHRS and CDR2 YFSETQ. The V and J ends lost 2 bases and 2 bases, in that order; junction bases with no gene match: 10. This CDR3 is 17 amino acids long. The treatment was: approximately nine-day PBMC culture with coronavirus spike peptide pools or control peptides (ViraFEST assay). ViraFEST expanded antigen-specific T cells with peptide pools, then sequenced TCRs.

The sequence was collected from a human donor who had recovered from COVID-19. This rearrangement joins TRBV5-1 to TRBJ2-5; the match to TRBD2 covers 9 bases. The specimen sequenced was CD4+ T cells from blood, cultured in vitro. The DNA for the CDR3 is TGCGCCAGCAGCTTACTACCTTTGACTAGCGGACAAGAGACCCAGTACTTC. Its protein is CASSLLPLTSGQETQYF.